A single sample gave rise to the 10 T cell receptor beta chains below, sequenced in a study of early T cells in non-severe SARS-CoV-2 infection. TCRdb re-called the 5' RACE reads with MiXCR, one entry per CDR3 protein. Of about 97,000 distinct CDR3 sequences detected, roughly 13% appear once; the ten largest clones hold 6.2%. The sequencing sample was made of whole blood. These receptors originate from an adult who was a healthcare worker with PCR-confirmed SARS-CoV-2 infection or an uninfected control (not recorded which).

Ten or more counts support this clonotype. The CDR3: CASSLDLLYTF. CDR3 DNA: TGTGCCAGCAGCTTAGACCTTTTGTACACCTTC. This chain uses TRBV7-9 with TRBJ1-2, with D unclear. Between the trimmed V and J ends, which lost 1 base and 11 bases, there was a span of 8 bases. Germline CDR1 reads SEHNR; CDR2 reads FQNEAQ (reference sequence). This CDR3 spans 11 amino acids.

This sequence joins TRBV6-2 or TRBV6-3 and TRBJ2-5, with D uncertain. Trimming pared 4 bases from V and 2 bases from J, leaving 11 bases between. CDR3 length: 14 residues. Per germline, CDR1 MNHEY and CDR2 SVGEGT. The CDR3: CASSSAGSQETQYF. CDR3 DNA sequence: TGTGCCAGCAGTTCCGCCGGCAGTCAAGAGACCCAGTACTTC.

This clonotype showed up many times. This chain joins TRBV7-9 and TRBJ1-4; D not certain. This CDR3 is 14 amino acids long. The V and J ends lost 5 bases and 5 bases respectively, with 12 bases between them. Germline V gene lookup returns CDR1 SEHNR and CDR2 FQNEAQ (reference sequence). CDR3 DNA: TGTGCCAGCAGCCCGAGAGGTGGAAATGAAAAACTGTTTTTT. Translating it yields CASSPRGGNEKLFF.

The sample holds a few counts of this clonotype. The chain joins TRBV28 to TRBJ1-1; D unclear. V was shortened by 7 bases and J by 7 bases, with 10 bases between the two germline ends. CDR1 and CDR2 from the germline V gene are MDHEN and SYDVKM. The CDR3 sequence is 11 residues long. For the CDR3, the DNA is TGTGCCAGCACCTTACAGAATGAAGCTTTCTTT. Translating gives CASTLQNEAFF.

This clonotype was observed at least ten times. The gene calls are TRBV20-1 and TRBJ2-3; D not resolved. Germline lookup yields CDR1 DFQATT and CDR2 SNEGSKA (reference sequence). V gave up 6 bases and J gave up 1 base, with 17 bases separating them. This CDR3 region has 15 residues. DNA of the CDR3: TGCAGTGCAACTGGTTGGATCCGTGGCACAGATACGCAGTATTTT. It specifies CSATGWIRGTDTQYF.

In this sample, this clonotype turned up a few times. The chain is built from TRBV28 and TRBJ2-7; D may be TRBD2 (6 bases). This CDR3 is 16 amino acids long. V shed 5 bases and J shed 1 base, with 18 bases lying between them. Looked up from germline, CDR1 is MDHEN and CDR2 is SYDVKM. The CDR3 protein is CASSQPGLFKSYEQYF. The CDR3 DNA reads as TGTGCCAGCAGTCAACCGGGACTTTTTAAATCCTACGAGCAGTACTTC. Combining the CDR3 with reference TRBV28 and TRBJ2-7 gives the whole variable domain DVKVTQSSRYLVKRTGEKVFLECVQDMDHENMFWYRQDPGLGLRLIYFSYDVKMKEKGDIPEGYSVSREKKERFSLILESASTNQTSMYLCASSQPGLFKSYEQYFGPGTRLTVT.

This clonotype was counted ten times or more. This CDR3 is CASRDRGYEQYF. The CDR3 nucleotides read TGTGCCAGCCGGGACAGGGGCTACGAGCAGTACTTC. The V and J genes are TRBV2 and TRBJ2-7; 10 positions match TRBD1. This CDR3 contains 12 residues. The J segment lost 3 bases and the V segment lost 8 bases, leaving 1 base of the junction unmatched. Germline V CDR1 and CDR2: SNHLY, FYNNEI. Drawing the rest from reference TRBV2 and TRBJ2-7, the complete variable domain is EPEVTQTPSHQVTQMGQEVILRCVPISNHLYFYWYRQILGQKVEFLVSFYNNEISEKSEIFDDQFSVERPDGSNFTLKIRSTKLEDSAMYFCASRDRGYEQYFGPGTRLTVT.

The chain carries TRBV7-6 and TRBJ2-1; maybe TRBD2 (6 bases). Looked up from germline, CDR1 is SGHVS and CDR2 is FNYEAQ. Between the trimmed V and J ends, which lost 4 bases and 8 bases, there was a span of 18 bases. The CDR3 runs to 15 residues. The CDR3: CASSSWRDERDEQFF. The CDR3 DNA is TGTGCCAGCAGCTCTTGGCGGGATGAACGGGATGAGCAGTTCTTC.

This clonotype was observed a handful of times. The chain recombines TRBV12-3 or TRBV12-4 with TRBJ2-7; D may be TRBD1 or TRBD2 (5 bases each). V lost 6 bases and J 3 bases, leaving 9 bases between the germline ends. The CDR3 is 12 residues long. DNA of the CDR3: TGTGCCAGCAGACTAGACAGCTACGAGCAGTACTTC. Its protein is CASRLDSYEQYF.

The genes are TRBV28 and TRBJ1-3; 7 nucleotides agree with TRBD1. The germline V gene has CDR1 MDHEN and CDR2 SYDVKM. V shed 5 bases and J 7 bases; nucleotides not matched to a gene: 2. The CDR3 has 12 amino acids. DNA for the CDR3: TGTGCCAGCAGTACAGGGGAGAACACCATATATTTT. Protein sequence: CASSTGENTIYF. The full variable domain, rest sourced from reference TRBV28 and TRBJ1-3, is DVKVTQSSRYLVKRTGEKVFLECVQDMDHENMFWYRQDPGLGLRLIYFSYDVKMKEKGDIPEGYSVSREKKERFSLILESASTNQTSMYLCASSTGENTIYFGEGSWLTVV.